What follows is one TCR beta chain and its context. The antigen is undetermined. Germline-derived CDR1 and CDR2 are MDHEN and SYDVKM. This CDR3 contains 17 residues. Trimming shortened V by 5 bases and J by 5 bases, and 22 bases separated the two germline ends. The record originates from a study of T cell responses to AZD1222 COVID-19 vaccine. Only in-frame clones appear in the TCRdb table, and some are missing; sequencing was by immunoSEQ multiplex PCR. The sample lists about 76,000 clones; 60% to 85% were seen once. General study findings and limits: Spike-specific TCR depth and breadth grew after two AZD1222 doses. Most donors were white British and more were female, and clonal diversity was possibly underestimated. Just six people given AZD1222 tested seropositive at baseline. Samples come after the peak T cell response, not at day 14.

The V gene is TRBV28, the J gene TRBJ1-5; D possibly corresponds to TRBD1 (5 bases). This TCR derives from an adult who received the MenACWY meningococcal vaccine as a control. The sample consisted of peripheral blood, taken 28 days after the second dose of the MenACWY control vaccine. For the CDR3, the DNA is TGTGCCAGCAGTCCCCCTCAGGGTGCGGTACTTTATCAGCCCCAGCATTTT. Translation gives CASSPPQGAVLYQPQHF. The full variable domain, rest sourced from reference TRBV28 and TRBJ1-5, is DVKVTQSSRYLVKRTGEKVFLECVQDMDHENMFWYRQDPGLGLRLIYFSYDVKMKEKGDIPEGYSVSREKKERFSLILESASTNQTSMYLCASSPPQGAVLYQPQHFGDGTRLSIL.